The rows below give T cell receptor beta chains drawn from one sample of a study of T cell changes during pregnancy in multiple sclerosis. The table came from immunoSEQ multiplex PCR; TCRdb's copy has only in-frame clones and leaves some out. The table shows 90,000 or so clones, with 75% to 95% occurring only once. The material was peripheral blood, obtained in the first trimester of pregnancy. Receptors originate from a female donor in good health, enrolled as a control in a pregnancy study. CDR3s include the opening cysteine and the closing phenylalanine or tryptophan. D genes are given only for firm matches. Where a row states a size, it is once, few, many or the class of an expanded clone; other rows omit it.

>TRBJ2-7|.|few|TRBV23-1
CASRSRQAAYEQYF
TGCGCCAGCCGTTCGAGACAGGCCGCCTACGAGCAGTACTTC
>TRBJ2-2|TRBD1|once|TRBV7-2
CASSFSGGPYTGELFF
TGTGCCAGCAGCTTTTCAGGGGGCCCCTACACCGGGGAGCTGTTTTTT
>TRBJ1-2|TRBD1|.|TRBV11-1
CASSLTGDGYTF
TGTGCCAGCAGCTTGACAGGGGATGGCTACACCTTC
>TRBJ2-3|TRBD2|.|TRBV7-8
CASRSLAGGTDTQYF
TGTGCCAGCAGAAGTCTAGCGGGGGGCACAGATACGCAGTATTTT
>TRBJ2-7|TRBD1|once|TRBV27
CASSTTGGVSSYEQYF
TGTGCCAGCAGTACCACAGGGGGCGTATCTTCCTACGAGCAGTACTTC
>TRBJ2-4|.|.|TRBV7-2
CASSLGGGARKNIQYF
TGTGCCAGCAGCTTGGGAGGGGGGGCTAGAAAAAACATTCAGTACTTC
>TRBJ2-1|.|.|TRBV15
CATSRSWRRDNEQFF
TGTGCCACCAGCAGATCCTGGAGGCGTGACAATGAGCAGTTCTTC
>TRBJ2-1|TRBD2|.|TRBV11-1
CASSFRSAGGYMQFF
TGTGCCAGCAGCTTCAGATCAGCGGGGGGGTACATGCAGTTCTTC
>TRBJ2-7|TRBD2|.|TRBV4-3
CASSQDGGAYEQYF
TGCGCCAGCAGCCAAGATGGGGGGGCCTACGAGCAGTACTTC
>TRBJ2-3|TRBD1|.|TRBV7-8
CASSQTGGGPDTQYF
TGTGCCAGCAGCCAGACAGGGGGCGGGCCAGATACGCAGTATTTT
>TRBJ2-3|.|.|TRBV28
CATSTAGTDTQYF
TGTGCCACCAGTACAGCCGGCACAGATACGCAGTATTTT
>TRBJ2-1|.|.|TRBV15
CATSRDRQAPYNEQFF
TGTGCCACCAGCAGAGATCGACAGGCCCCCTACAATGAGCAGTTCTTC
>TRBJ2-2|TRBD1|.|TRBV4-1
CASSQVRGRGGELFF
TGCGCCAGCAGCCAAGTGAGGGGGCGTGGCGGGGAGCTGTTTTTT
>TRBJ1-6|TRBD1|.|TRBV7-2
CASATGQGSSPLHF
TGTGCCAGCGCCACGGGACAGGGGAGTTCACCCCTCCACTTT
>TRBJ1-3|.|.|TRBV6-6
CASSPPGVLSGNTIYF
TGTGCCAGCAGTCCCCCCGGTGTCCTCTCTGGAAACACCATATATTTT